A selection of T cell receptor beta chains follows, all from one sample in a study of T cells in Graves' hyperthyroidism and ophthalmopathy. TCRdb itself ran the multiplex PCR reads through MiXCR, one entry per CDR3 protein. The data contain roughly 100,000 distinct CDR3 sequences, 47% of them seen just once; the ten biggest clones take up approximately 27%. Sample: blood. These receptors came from a man aged 35-49 years with Graves' hyperthyroidism. Both conserved end residues are part of each CDR3. Each record gives: V gene, CDR3 protein.

>TRBV25-1
CAGSAGGSDQPQHF
>TRBV19
CARGGGRGRNTGELFF
>TRBV7-3
CASPPTSSGTANYGYTF
>TRBV15
CATSKWTSGRNTEAFF
>TRBV5-1
CASSPGQSVDTQYF
>TRBV2
CASSGDRGLYEQYF
>TRBV19
CASSIGDYSYEQYF
>TRBV20-1
CSARDRRGATYNEQFF
>TRBV2
CASSPRQVGNTIYF
>TRBV5-1
CASSLGETVLNTEAFF
>TRBV7-9
CASSSPRDGVNTGELSF
>TRBV7-9
CASSPAGTVNSPLHF
>TRBV2
CASVLGIREGHTEAFF
>TRBV11-2
CASSFFRGGSNTDTQYF
>TRBV10-3
CAISGGGGGFYEQYF
>TRBV20-1
CSARLGQSGRGLFF
>TRBV7-6
CASSSPLGQLSNYGYTF
>TRBV6-2/TRBV6-3
CASTYHGTQYF
>TRBV29-1
CSAGGWTEELLF
>TRBV6-5
CASSSDSDLEKLFF
>TRBV7-2
CASSLDPSQRETQYF
>TRBV20-1
CSARQQRTQHF
>TRBV20-1
CSASYGRGSCEQYF
>TRBV2
CASSSGSRDEQYF